This T cell receptor beta chain is from a study of shared clonotypes between healthy human individuals. CDR1 is SGHTA, CDR2 FQGTGA, per germline. V gave up 5 bases and J gave up 3 bases, with 10 bases separating them. The CDR3 runs to 13 residues. Genomic DNA per cell subset filled all wells of several immunoSEQ plates. The repertoire was sequenced with immunoSEQ multiplex PCR; TCRdb's copy has only in-frame clones and lacks some. The sample has about 470,000 clones, about four fifths seen once. The receptor's source is a woman in her forties in good health. Some clones in this sample may be carry-over from other donors' samples. This chain links TRBV7-3 with TRBJ2-5; D not resolved. The sequencing sample was made of PBMCs. The CDR3 sequence is CASSTVGKETQYF. DNA for the CDR3: TGTGCCAGCAGCACCGTAGGGAAAGAGACCCAGTACTTC.